The 17 T cell receptor beta chains below were found in one sample sequenced in a study of blood T cell repertoires in COVID-19 (dated by TCRdb to about 2020). The library was made by the immunoSEQ multiplex PCR assay. In TCRdb, the immuneACCESS table is reduced to in-frame sequences with V and J assigned. These tables do not hold every clone; where another copy was compared, an unresolved V gene accounts for under half, and the others remain unexplained. For this sample the table gives about 190,000 clones, of which roughly 86% were detected only once. The ten largest make up roughly 5% of the sample. Specimen: peripheral blood. These receptors all come from a woman aged 65 to 85 with active or convalescent COVID-19.

This clone was recorded at least ten times. The chain combines TRBV7-9 with TRBJ1-1, with TRBD1 matching over 7 bases. CDR3 length: 14 residues. Germline assignment: CDR1 SEHNR and CDR2 FQNEAQ (reference sequence). J was trimmed by 5 bases and V by 3 bases; bases with no gene match: 6. CDR3 coding DNA: TGTGCCAGCAGCTTTTACAGGGGAGAAACTGAAGCTTTCTTT. Protein product: CASSFYRGETEAFF.

The chain has TRBV30 and TRBJ1-5; 7 positions match TRBD1. The germline V gene has CDR1 GTSNPN and CDR2 SVGIG (reference sequence). The CDR3 has 17 amino acids. V shed 2 bases, J shed 2 bases, and the junction held 12 bases outside the gene matches. The CDR3 nucleotides are TGTGCCTGGAGTTTGGACAGGTCGAGAAATGGCAATCAGCCCCAGCATTTT. Translating gives CAWSLDRSRNGNQPQHF.

The chain joins TRBV11-2 to TRBJ2-3; 10 bases are a match to TRBD1. Trimming at V came to 9 bases and at J to 4 bases, leaving 10 bases not matched to a gene. This CDR3 comprises 15 residues. Germline loops: CDR1 SGHAT, CDR2 FQNNGV. CDR3 residues: CASRQDRGPADTQYF. The CDR3 DNA reads as TGTGCCAGTCGCCAAGACAGGGGGCCCGCAGATACGCAGTATTTT.

J is TRBJ1-1 and V is TRBV11-2; D perhaps matches TRBD1 (5 bases). This CDR3 spans 15 amino acids. Trimming removed 3 bases from V and 4 bases from J, with 15 bases in between. Germline V CDR1 and CDR2: SGHAT, FQNNGV. DNA of the CDR3: TGTGCCAGCAGCTTGGCCGGGGGGTCGGTCACTGAAGCTTTCTTT. Translating it yields CASSLAGGSVTEAFF.

In its sample, this clone was seen once. This rearrangement joins TRBV5-1 to TRBJ1-2; weak D call: TRBD1 (5 bases). Germline values: CDR1 SGHRS, CDR2 YFSETQ. V lost 0 bases and J lost 0, with 6 bases in between. The CDR3 contains 14 residues. The CDR3 reads CASSLEQANYGYTF. The CDR3 nucleotides are TGCGCCAGCAGCTTGGAACAGGCTAACTATGGCTACACCTTC.

This clone was counted only a few times. The CDR3 DNA follows: TGTGCCAGCAGTTCTCCGGGACACTCTAGTCAGCCCCAGCATTTT. Translation: CASSSPGHSSQPQHF. The chain links TRBV28 to TRBJ1-5; D may be TRBD1 (6 bases). Trimming stripped 4 bases from V and 6 bases from J, with 16 bases between. In germline, CDR1 is MDHEN, CDR2 SYDVKM. CDR3 length equals 15 residues.

CDR3 in DNA: TGTGCCAGTAGTCCGGGAATGAACACTGAAGCTTTCTTT. Amino acids: CASSPGMNTEAFF. The rearrangement uses TRBV19 and TRBJ1-1, with D unresolved. Looked up from germline, CDR1 is LNHDA and CDR2 is SQIVND (reference sequence). Between the trimmed V and J ends, which lost 5 bases and 0 bases, there was a span of 7 bases. This CDR3 contains 13 residues.

The rearrangement links TRBV7-3 to TRBJ2-3, with no clear D. The CDR3 contains 14 residues. The germline V gene has CDR1 SGHTA and CDR2 FQGTGA. Trimming pared 5 bases from V and 2 bases from J, leaving 11 bases between. CDR3 region: CASSRSGFTDTQYF. CDR3 coding DNA: TGTGCCAGCAGCCGGAGTGGATTCACAGATACGCAGTATTTT.

The rearrangement uses TRBV6-2 or TRBV6-3 and TRBJ2-1; 8 nucleotides match TRBD2. Germline values: CDR1 MNHEY, CDR2 SVGEGT. This CDR3 comprises 17 residues. Trimming removed 2 bases from V and 10 bases from J; junction bases left unmatched: 16. CDR3 protein: CASSYDTFSGALGEQFF. CDR3 nucleotide sequence: TGTGCCAGCAGTTACGACACTTTTAGCGGGGCCCTGGGGGAGCAGTTCTTC.

This clone was seen once. This chain links TRBV5-4 with TRBJ2-7; 12 nucleotides line up with TRBD2. V shed 5 bases and J 3 bases; nucleotides not matched to a gene: 12. There are 17 residues in the CDR3. Germline assignment: CDR1 SGHNT and CDR2 YYREEE (reference sequence). As DNA, the CDR3 is TGTGCCAGCAGAAATCGGACTAGCGGGGCCAGCGTCTACGAGCAGTACTTC. Residues: CASRNRTSGASVYEQYF. Supplemented by reference TRBV5-4 and TRBJ2-7, the full variable domain reads ETGVTQSPTHLIKTRGQQVTLRCSSQSGHNTVSWYQQALGQGPQFIFQYYREEENGRGNFPPRFSGLQFPNYSSELNVNALELDDSALYLCASRNRTSGASVYEQYFGPGTRLTVT.

The chain joins TRBV11-2 to TRBJ1-2; D is ambiguous. V gave up 5 bases and J gave up 8 bases, with 18 bases separating them. The CDR3 extends over 14 amino acids. Germline V CDR1 and CDR2: SGHAT, FQNNGV. CDR3 DNA sequence: TGTGCCAGCAGCGCCGGGCCCCGGACGGGGGGCTACACCTTC. Protein product: CASSAGPRTGGYTF.

This clone was found once. V gene TRBV6-5 combines with J gene TRBJ2-1, with D possibly matching TRBD2 (5 bases). CDR1 and CDR2 (germline): MNHEY, SVGAGI. There are 14 residues in the CDR3. V dropped 11 bases and J dropped 4 bases, with 18 bases sitting between them. The CDR3 loop reads CALRRDSGYNEQFF. The CDR3 DNA is TGTGCCCTCCGAAGGGATTCGGGGTACAATGAGCAGTTCTTC.

The chain is built from TRBV7-9 and TRBJ2-2, with D possibly being TRBD2 (5 bases). CDR1 is SEHNR and CDR2 is FQNEAQ in the germline V gene (reference sequence). The CDR3 is 14 amino acids. V was cut by 8 bases and J by 4 bases, with 14 bases left in between. CDR3 nucleotide sequence: TGTGCCAGCCGACGGACTTCGGGCACCGGGGAGCTGTTTTTT. This codes for CASRRTSGTGELFF.

This rearrangement joins TRBV24-1 to TRBJ2-4, with unresolved D. CDR3 length equals 18 residues. Germline V gives CDR1 KGHDR, CDR2 SFDVKD. V was clipped by 4 bases and J by 1 base, with 19 bases between them. CDR3 nucleotide sequence: TGTGCCACCAGTGAAACTTGCCTGGCAACGGGTGCCAAAAACATTCAGTACTTC. This encodes CATSETCLATGAKNIQYF.

The chain uses TRBV5-1 and TRBJ2-7; 7 bases map to TRBD1. Germline assignment: CDR1 SGHRS and CDR2 YFSETQ. V lost 3 bases, J lost 7 bases, and 7 bases stayed unmatched. The CDR3 is made up of 13 amino acids. CDR3 in DNA: TGCGCCAGCAGCTCCGGGACAGCTGGGGAGCAGTACTTC. Its protein product is CASSSGTAGEQYF.

The chain employs TRBV30 and TRBJ2-7; 8 bases are a match to TRBD2. CDR3 length: 13 residues. J lost 1 base, V lost 4 bases, and 3 bases had no gene match. CDR1 is GTSNPN, CDR2 SVGIG, per germline (reference sequence). The CDR3 region is CAWTGGRSYEQYF. For the CDR3, the DNA is TGTGCCTGGACAGGCGGGAGGTCCTACGAGCAGTACTTC. The whole variable domain, remainder taken from reference TRBV30 and TRBJ2-7, is SQTIHQWPATLVQPVGSPLSLECTVEGTSNPNLYWYRQAAGRGLQLLFYSVGIGQISSEVPQNLSASRPQDRQFILSSKKLLLSDSGFYLCAWTGGRSYEQYFGPGTRLTVT.

This chain joins TRBV29-1 and TRBJ1-2, with D tentatively TRBD1 (5 bases). V lost 4 bases to trimming and J lost 5 bases, with 17 bases between them. The CDR3 runs to 14 residues. Germline V gene lookup returns CDR1 SQVTM and CDR2 ANQGSEA. The CDR3 loop reads CSVVWGEGAYGYTF. DNA for the CDR3: TGCAGCGTTGTGTGGGGGGAGGGAGCTTATGGCTACACCTTC. Full variable domain (outside the CDR3, taken from reference TRBV29-1 and TRBJ1-2): SAVISQKPSRDICQRGTSLTIQCQVDSQVTMMFWYRQQPGQSLTLIATANQGSEATYESGFVIDKFPISRPNLTFSTLTVSNMSPEDSSIYLCSVVWGEGAYGYTFGSGTRLTVV.